A single sample is the source of the 14 T cell receptor beta chains below, sequenced in a study of human T cells and chemical hapten exposure. Noted time point: pre-sensitization, week 0. The treatment: therapeutic diphenylcyclopropenone sensitization with weekly scalp DPC. TCRdb reprocessed the RACE reads via MiXCR and lists one record per CDR3 protein. The sample gives some 98,000 distinct CDR3 sequences, under 14% of which show up once; 2.5% to 4% is in the top ten. Source: whole blood, taken in connection with sensitization to the hapten diphenylcyclopropenone (DPC). The source is a woman aged 55-69 years with alopecia areata. Some clones in this sample may be carry-over from other donors' samples.

Many counts were recorded for this clonotype. The V gene is TRBV19, the J gene TRBJ2-5; TRBD1 aligns across 8 bases. V shed 4 bases and J 2 bases; nucleotides not matched to a gene: 3. CDR1 LNHDA and CDR2 SQIVND come from the germline V gene (reference sequence). There are 14 residues in the CDR3. CDR3 amino acids: CASSRGQEQETQYF. CDR3 nucleotides: TGTGCCAGTAGTAGGGGACAGGAACAAGAGACCCAGTACTTC.

This clonotype was picked up many times. The gene calls are TRBV12-3 or TRBV12-4 and TRBJ1-1; 8 nucleotides align to TRBD1. The CDR3 contains 12 residues. Trimming at V came to 4 bases and at J to 13 bases, leaving 8 bases not matched to a gene. The CDR3 nucleotides read TGTGCCAGCAGTTCAGGGGGCGGGTCGGTTTTCTTT. Its translation is CASSSGGGSVFF.

In its sample, this clonotype was seen a few times. The V and J genes are TRBV16 and TRBJ2-7; D is unclear. The CDR3 extends over 16 amino acids. The V gene's germline CDR1 is KGHSY and CDR2 FQNENV. The V end lost 4 bases, the J end lost 7 bases, and 23 bases lay between the germline ends. The CDR3 reads CASSLGRGFRFGEQYF. The CDR3 DNA reads TGTGCCAGCAGCCTCGGCAGAGGCTTCCGCTTTGGTGAGCAGTACTTC.

The V and J genes are TRBV12-3 or TRBV12-4 and TRBJ2-6, with TRBD2 identical over 10 bases. The CDR3 length is 14 residues. After removal of 6 bases from V and 9 bases from J, the junction contained 5 bases not matched to a gene. The CDR3 is CASRQTSGINVLTF. The CDR3 DNA follows: TGTGCCAGCAGACAAACTAGCGGGATCAACGTCCTGACTTTC.

This clonotype was seen more than once but under ten times. CDR3 protein: CASSDIRGRETQYF. The CDR3 bases are TGTGCCAGCAGCGACATCAGGGGGAGGGAGACCCAGTACTTC. The chain links TRBV7-8 to TRBJ2-5; TRBD1 is a possible D gene (7 bases). Germline CDR1 is SGHVS and CDR2 is FQNEAQ. The length of the CDR3 is 14 residues. Trimming pared 5 bases from V and 5 bases from J, leaving 15 bases between.

This chain connects TRBV10-3 to TRBJ1-5; 7 nucleotides align to TRBD1. The V gene's germline CDR1 is ENHRY and CDR2 SYGVKD. Unmatched junction bases numbered 9, after V lost 2 bases and J lost 2 bases. There are 17 residues in the CDR3. Here the CDR3 DNA reads TGTGCCATCAGTGAGACTACAGGGGATATGGGCAATCAGCCCCAGCATTTT. Its translation is CAISETTGDMGNQPQHF.

There are a few counts of this clonotype. The V and J genes are TRBV10-3 and TRBJ2-7; no clear D gene. Per the germline V gene, CDR1 is ENHRY and CDR2 is SYGVKD. The length of the CDR3 is 13 residues. V was trimmed by 0 bases and J by 6 bases, leaving 9 bases between them. The CDR3 nucleotides are TGTGCCATCAGTGAGTCGACGGAAATCGAGCAGTACTTC. Protein: CAISESTEIEQYF.

This chain connects TRBV29-1 to TRBJ1-5, with D maybe TRBD1 (5 bases). V was shortened by 4 bases and J by 2 bases, with 15 bases between the two germline ends. This CDR3 contains 15 residues. From germline, CDR1 is SQVTM and CDR2 ANQGSEA. The DNA of the CDR3 is TGCAGCGTTGTTTGGGGCGGGACGGGCAATCAGCCCCAGCATTTT. Amino acid sequence: CSVVWGGTGNQPQHF. Combining the CDR3 with reference TRBV29-1 and TRBJ1-5 gives the whole variable domain SAVISQKPSRDICQRGTSLTIQCQVDSQVTMMFWYRQQPGQSLTLIATANQGSEATYESGFVIDKFPISRPNLTFSTLTVSNMSPEDSSIYLCSVVWGGTGNQPQHFGDGTRLSIL.

This clonotype was observed a handful of times. The chain recombines TRBV7-8 with TRBJ1-1, with 8 bases matching TRBD1. Germline values: CDR1 SGHVS, CDR2 FQNEAQ. Trimming removed 0 bases from V and 0 bases from J; junction bases left unmatched: 3. This CDR3 spans 16 amino acids. In DNA form, the CDR3 reads TGTGCCAGCAGCTTAGCGACAGGGGAGTTGAACACTGAAGCTTTCTTT. Protein: CASSLATGELNTEAFF.

The chain combines TRBV5-1 with TRBJ2-5, with D maybe TRBD2 (5 bases). Per germline, CDR1 SGHRS and CDR2 YFSETQ. The CDR3 spans 15 residues. With 1 base removed from V and 5 bases from J, the gap between germline ends came to 15 bases. The CDR3 here is CASSLFAAAGETQYF. The DNA for the CDR3 is TGCGCCAGCAGCTTGTTTGCAGCGGCCGGGGAGACCCAGTACTTC.

At least ten counts were recorded for this clonotype. V and J are TRBV18 and TRBJ1-4, with a tentative D call TRBD1 (5 bases). V was shortened by 3 bases and J by 6 bases, with 11 bases between the two germline ends. The CDR3 totals 14 residues. The germline CDR1 and CDR2 sequences are KGHSH and LQKENI. The CDR3 DNA reads TGTGCCAGCTCACCGGGTGTAGGGGATGAAAAACTGTTTTTT. Translation gives CASSPGVGDEKLFF.

This clonotype was counted only a few times. The chain combines TRBV5-1 with TRBJ2-5; D remains ambiguous. The ends were cut back, 4 bases at V and 1 base at J, with 17 bases in the middle. Germline V gene data show CDR1 as SGHRS and CDR2 as YFSETQ. The CDR3 totals 16 residues. This chain's CDR3 is CASSLRPESVQETQYF. CDR3 nucleotides: TGCGCCAGCAGCCTACGACCGGAGTCGGTCCAAGAGACCCAGTACTTC.

The chain carries TRBV29-1 and TRBJ2-4; D remains unclear. Trimming removed 0 bases from V and 3 bases from J, with 9 bases in between. This CDR3 comprises 14 residues. Germline loops: CDR1 SQVTM, CDR2 ANQGSEA. The CDR3 sequence is CSVEEGYNKNIQYF. The DNA of the CDR3 is TGCAGCGTTGAAGAAGGGTACAACAAAAACATTCAGTACTTC.

Ten or more counts support this clonotype. The chain couples TRBV27 to TRBJ2-7; D is uncertain. Germline CDR1 MNHEY, CDR2 SMNVEV (reference sequence). V was pared by 2 bases and J by 0 bases, with 17 bases between. The CDR3 is 17 amino acids. CDR3 residues: CASSLAGRQVISYEQYF. The DNA for the CDR3 is TGTGCCAGCAGTTTAGCAGGCCGCCAGGTGATCTCCTACGAGCAGTACTTC.